The 23 T cell receptor beta chains below were found in one sample sequenced in a study of blood T cells in healthy people across ages. Primed by a sample-barcoded 5' primer and a J-beta primer mix, a second PCR proceeded for roughly 6 to 12 cycles. A single record per CDR3 protein comes from TCRdb applying MiXCR to the 5' RACE reads. Among hundreds of thousands of distinct CDR3 sequences listed, approximately 48% were seen once. Sequenced material: blood. All receptors come from a man between 60 and 75 years old in good health.

The V gene is TRBV6-2 or TRBV6-3, the J gene TRBJ2-1, with 8 positions matching TRBD1. The J segment lost 8 bases and the V segment lost 5 bases, leaving 17 bases of the junction unmatched. The CDR3 spans 17 residues. In germline, CDR1 is MNHEY, CDR2 SVGEGT. CDR3 sequence: CASSAIPRAGGGDEQFF. CDR3 sequence (DNA): TGTGCCAGCAGTGCAATCCCTAGGGCAGGGGGCGGAGATGAGCAGTTCTTC.

The genes are TRBV7-2 and TRBJ2-7; 12 nucleotides align to TRBD1. Unmatched junction bases numbered 7, after V lost 0 bases and J lost 10 bases. The CDR3 runs to 15 residues. CDR1 is SGHTA and CDR2 is FQGNSA in the germline V gene. In DNA form, the CDR3 reads TGTGCCAGCAGCTTAGCCCCGGGACAGGGGGCAATCCAGTACTTC. It encodes CASSLAPGQGAIQYF.

This clonotype was counted a few times. This sequence joins TRBV11-3 and TRBJ2-1, with D possibly TRBD2 on 6 matching bases. This CDR3 comprises 19 residues. CDR1 and CDR2 (germline): SGHNT, YENEEA. Trimming removed 2 bases at V and 4 bases at J, with 24 bases between. The DNA of the CDR3 is TGTGCCAGCAGCTTAAATGGGGCCGTAGGGGACTTCGGATACAATGAGCAGTTCTTC. Translation: CASSLNGAVGDFGYNEQFF.

This sequence joins TRBV7-2 and TRBJ2-2; D not resolved. Germline CDR1 is SGHTA and CDR2 is FQGNSA. V was cut by 3 bases and J by 4 bases, with 9 bases left in between. CDR3 length equals 14 residues. The chain's CDR3 is CASSLETITGELFF. The CDR3 nucleotides read TGTGCCAGCAGCTTGGAGACAATCACCGGGGAGCTGTTTTTT.

The sample holds one count of this clonotype. V is TRBV2 and J is TRBJ1-2; 8 bases map to TRBD1. Germline V gene lookup returns CDR1 SNHLY and CDR2 FYNNEI. V was clipped by 1 base and J by 8 bases; unmatched bases: 3. The length of the CDR3 is 13 residues. The CDR3 DNA sequence: TGTGCCAGCAGTGAAGTCAGGGGGCAAGGCTACACCTTC. Translating it yields CASSEVRGQGYTF.

This sequence joins TRBV15 and TRBJ1-5; a weak D match, TRBD1 (5 bases). The CDR3 spans 14 residues. V gave up 5 bases and J gave up 2 bases, with 10 bases separating them. Germline values: CDR1 LNHNV, CDR2 YYDKDF (reference sequence). Written as DNA, the CDR3 is TGTGCCACCAGCCTCAGGGTTGGCAATCAGCCCCAGCATTTT. Its protein is CATSLRVGNQPQHF.

This sequence joins TRBV29-1 and TRBJ1-2; 8 bases match TRBD1. The CDR3 extends over 13 amino acids. The germline V gene has CDR1 SQVTM and CDR2 ANQGSEA. Unmatched junction bases numbered 12, after V lost 6 bases and J lost 9 bases. The CDR3 bases are TGCAGCGTGGAAACGACAGGGGCTGGGAGCTACACCTTC. Translated: CSVETTGAGSYTF.

Notes on this clonotype: A much more abundant neighbour one base away suggests this may be a read error. The rearrangement joins TRBV3-1 to TRBJ1-1; no clear D. The V end lost 5 bases, the J end lost 1 base, and 5 bases lay between the germline ends. This CDR3 is built from 12 residues. Looked up from germline, CDR1 is LGHDT and CDR2 is YNNKEL (reference sequence). In nucleotides, the CDR3 is TGTGCCAGCAGCAGGGCGAACACTGAAGCTTTCTTT. This codes for CASSRANTEAFF.

The rearrangement uses TRBV2 and TRBJ1-1; tentatively, D is TRBD1 (5 bases). Germline CDR1 and CDR2: SNHLY and FYNNEI. This CDR3 comprises 11 residues. V lost 6 bases to trimming and J lost 7 bases, with 9 bases between them. The CDR3 here is CASRYRREAFF. In DNA form, the CDR3 reads TGTGCCAGCAGGTACAGGCGTGAAGCTTTCTTT.

Only a few counts were recorded for this clonotype. This chain joins TRBV12-3 or TRBV12-4 and TRBJ1-5; TRBD1 matches 8 bases. V trimming: 2 bases; J trimming: 4 bases; junction bases outside the gene matches: 7. The length of the CDR3 is 16 residues. The CDR3: CASSLWQGARNQPQHF. The CDR3 DNA sequence: TGTGCCAGCAGTTTATGGCAGGGGGCAAGAAATCAGCCCCAGCATTTT.

The chain employs TRBV6-4 and TRBJ2-1, with 9 bases fitting TRBD1. Germline trimming cut 3 bases from V and 8 bases from J; bases unmatched to any gene: 8. The germline gives CDR1 MRHNA, CDR2 SNTAGT. The CDR3 spans 15 residues. The CDR3 reads CASSERTGVAHEQFF. The CDR3 DNA follows: TGTGCCAGCAGTGAACGGACAGGGGTTGCTCATGAGCAGTTCTTC.

This clonotype was observed many times. The chain combines TRBV9 with TRBJ2-1; perhaps D is TRBD1 or TRBD2 (5 bases each). Germline loops: CDR1 SGDLS, CDR2 YYNGEE. The V end lost 4 bases, the J end lost 7 bases, and 18 bases lay between the germline ends. This CDR3 spans 15 amino acids. The CDR3 here is CASSIRDLGMNEQFF. CDR3 bases: TGTGCCAGCAGCATCCGGGACCTCGGAATGAATGAGCAGTTCTTC.

To note about this clonotype: The junction does not match germline at one end; this may be a read error. This chain links TRBV5-4 with TRBJ2-1; TRBD1 matches at 10 bases. Germline CDR1 and CDR2: SGHNT and YYREEE (reference sequence). This CDR3 is built from 15 residues. The CDR3 loop is CASRLGQGKYNEQFF. In DNA, the CDR3 is TGTGCCAGCAGATTGGGACAGGGGAAATACAATGAGCAGTTCTTC.

The gene calls are TRBV11-2 and TRBJ2-1, with 8 nucleotides matching TRBD1. The J call may be wrong; the DNA end is better matched by TRBJ2-7. Germline loops: CDR1 SGHAT, CDR2 FQNNGV. The CDR3 runs to 14 residues. CDR3 nucleotides: TGTGCCAGCAGATTTAGACAGGGGAACAATGAGCAGTACTTC. Amino acids: CASRFRQGNNEQYF.

This rearrangement joins TRBV12-3 or TRBV12-4 to TRBJ2-2; 8 bases map to TRBD1. Losses at the gene ends were 4 bases for V and 5 bases for J; bases not matched to a gene: 6. This CDR3 is 15 amino acids long. In nucleotides, the CDR3 is TGTGCCAGCAGTTATGGACAGGGCGCGACCGGGGAGCTGTTTTTT. Translated: CASSYGQGATGELFF.

V gene TRBV4-1 combines with J gene TRBJ2-5; TRBD2 might be the D (6 bases). This CDR3 comprises 14 residues. The V end was cut by 5 bases, the J end by 2 bases, with 12 bases between. The germline V gene encodes CDR1 MGHRA and CDR2 YSYEKL. The DNA of the CDR3 is TGCGCCAGCAGCTTTAGCGGACCTCAAGAGACCCAGTACTTC. It encodes CASSFSGPQETQYF.

CDR3 in DNA: TGTGCCAGCAGCTTCAGCATTCCAGGGGATACGCAGTATTTT. This codes for CASSFSIPGDTQYF. The genes are TRBV7-2 and TRBJ2-3, with a weak D call TRBD1 (5 bases). The CDR3 loop spans 14 amino acids. Germline CDR1 reads SGHTA; CDR2 reads FQGNSA. V was cut by 3 bases and J by 6 bases, with 13 bases left in between.

CDR3 bases: TGTGCCAGCAGGCCGAATGGCTCTGGGGCCAACGTCCTGACTTTC. This gives the protein CASRPNGSGANVLTF. V is TRBV27 and J is TRBJ2-6; D not certain. V lost 6 bases and J 0 bases, leaving 9 bases between the germline ends. Looked up from germline, CDR1 is MNHEY and CDR2 is SMNVEV (reference sequence). The CDR3 consists of 15 residues.

This chain links TRBV4-3 with TRBJ2-1; a possible D gene is TRBD2 (5 bases). Trimming pared 0 bases from V and 5 bases from J, leaving 8 bases between. Germline loops: CDR1 LGHNA, CDR2 YSLEER. This CDR3 spans 14 amino acids. This CDR3 is CASSQDAGDNEQFF. CDR3 DNA sequence: TGCGCCAGCAGCCAAGATGCCGGGGACAATGAGCAGTTCTTC.

The chain employs TRBV7-2 and TRBJ2-5, with TRBD1 identical over 9 bases. The CDR3 is made up of 13 amino acids. J lost 11 bases, V lost 5 bases, and 9 bases had no gene match. The germline CDR1 and CDR2 sequences are SGHTA and FQGNSA. CDR3 nucleotides: TGTGCCAGCAGCGGAAACAGGGGGCTTGAGCAGTACTTC. It codes for CASSGNRGLEQYF. Based on the CDR3 plus reference TRBV7-2 and TRBJ2-5, the full variable domain is GAGVSQSPSNKVTEKGKDVELRCDPISGHTALYWYRQSLGQGLEFLIYFQGNSAPDKSGLPSDRFSAERTGGSVSTLTIQRTQQEDSAVYLCASSGNRGLEQYFGPGTRLLVL.

This clonotype was picked up many times. The chain uses TRBV11-2 and TRBJ1-1; maybe TRBD1 (5 bases). Germline V gene sequence: CDR1 SGHAT, CDR2 FQNNGV. CDR3 length: 13 residues. V was clipped by 3 bases and J by 1 base, with 6 bases between them. The CDR3 DNA sequence: TGTGCCAGCAGCTTCCAGGGGAACACTGAAGCTTTCTTT. Translating gives CASSFQGNTEAFF. The entire variable domain, with the rest obtained from reference TRBV11-2 and TRBJ1-1, is as follows: EAGVAQSPRYKIIEKRQSVAFWCNPISGHATLYWYQQILGQGPKLLIQFQNNGVVDDSQLPKDRFSAERLKGVDSTLKIQPAKLEDSAVYLCASSFQGNTEAFFGQGTRLTVV.

This clonotype occurred a few times. This rearrangement joins TRBV2 to TRBJ2-3; a possible D gene is TRBD1 (5 bases). CDR1 SNHLY and CDR2 FYNNEI come from the germline V gene. CDR3 length equals 14 residues. V was trimmed by 10 bases and J by 4 bases, leaving 18 bases between them. Here the CDR3 DNA reads TGTGCCATTGCCCAACTGGGGCCGTCAGATACGCAGTATTTT. Protein sequence: CAIAQLGPSDTQYF.

This clonotype has a count of ten or more. V usage is TRBV9 and J usage is TRBJ2-5, with TRBD2 identical over 8 bases. The CDR3 is 15 residues long. V trimming: 4 bases; J trimming: 2 bases; junction bases outside the gene matches: 7. Germline V lookup: CDR1 SGDLS, CDR2 YYNGEE. This CDR3 reads CASSMTRGEQETQYF. CDR3 DNA: TGTGCCAGCAGCATGACGCGGGGGGAACAAGAGACCCAGTACTTC.